The 13 T cell receptor beta chains below were found in one sample sequenced in a study of blood T cell repertoires in COVID-19 (dated by TCRdb to the early 2020s). The library was built by means of the immunoSEQ multiplex PCR assay. The source is immuneACCESS, and TCRdb retained only in-frame sequences with V and J called. Part of the clones is not carried over; for the studies checked, unresolved V genes explain less than half of this, and the remainder is unexplained. This sample gives 200,000 to 300,000 clones in total; 75% to 90% of them show up just once. Over 1.5% of the sample rests with the top ten. The sequenced sample was peripheral blood. The receptors derive from a man aged 25 to 40 with active or convalescent COVID-19.

The chain has TRBV4-1 and TRBJ2-7; the match to TRBD1 covers 11 bases. The V gene end was trimmed by 7 bases and the J gene end by 5 bases; junction bases not matched to a gene: 7. The CDR3 is made up of 14 amino acids. Germline CDR1 and CDR2: MGHRA and YSYEKL. The CDR3 region is CASTGGTGGNEQYF. DNA of the CDR3: TGCGCCAGCACCGGGGGGACAGGGGGAAACGAGCAGTACTTC.

The CDR3 here is CASSVGTPDTQYF. The CDR3 DNA sequence: TGTGCCAGCAGTGTCGGGACACCAGATACGCAGTATTTT. The V gene is TRBV2, the J gene TRBJ2-3, with D perhaps matching TRBD1 (6 bases). This CDR3 spans 13 amino acids. Per the germline V gene, CDR1 is SNHLY and CDR2 is FYNNEI. V was trimmed by 4 bases and J by 4 bases, leaving 9 bases between them.

The chain employs TRBV6-5 and TRBJ2-3; D call uncertain. Per germline, CDR1 MNHEY and CDR2 SVGAGI. This CDR3 region has 13 residues. V lost 7 bases, J lost 3 bases, and 11 bases lay in between. This CDR3 reads CASKPGSTDTQYF. CDR3 sequence (DNA): TGTGCCAGCAAACCGGGTTCTACAGATACGCAGTATTTT.

This sequence joins TRBV11-2 and TRBJ1-6; the D gene is possibly TRBD1 (5 bases). Trimming removed 1 base at V and 6 bases at J, with 10 bases between. There are 15 residues in the CDR3. Per the germline V gene, CDR1 is SGHAT and CDR2 is FQNNGV. CDR3 sequence (DNA): TGTGCCAGCAGCTTAGCTACAGGTTCTAATTCACCCCTCCACTTT. Its translation: CASSLATGSNSPLHF.

V and J are TRBV9 and TRBJ2-7; D is perhaps TRBD2 (7 bases). The CDR3 sequence is 14 residues long. The germline CDR1 and CDR2 sequences are SGDLS and YYNGEE. The V gene lost 3 bases and the J gene lost 4 bases, with 14 bases spanning the gap. The CDR3 region is CASSGGGRAYEQYF. As DNA, the CDR3 is TGTGCCAGCAGCGGGGGGGGCCGGGCGTACGAGCAGTACTTC. The variable domain in full, completed from reference TRBV9 and TRBJ2-7, reads DSGVTQTPKHLITATGQRVTLRCSPRSGDLSVYWYQQSLDQGLQFLIQYYNGEERAKGNILERFSAQQFPDLHSELNLSSLELGDSALYFCASSGGGRAYEQYFGPGTRLTVT.

The chain links TRBV11-2 to TRBJ1-2, with TRBD1 matching 7 bases. After removal of 3 bases from V and 4 bases from J, the junction contained 2 bases not matched to a gene. The germline V gene has CDR1 SGHAT and CDR2 FQNNGV. The CDR3 loop spans 13 amino acids. CDR3 region: CASSLTGFYGYTF. The CDR3 nucleotides read TGTGCCAGCAGCTTGACAGGGTTCTATGGCTACACCTTC.

The V and J genes are TRBV7-2 and TRBJ1-5, with 7 nucleotides matching TRBD1. The V gene end was trimmed by 1 base and the J gene end by 2 bases; junction bases not matched to a gene: 2. This CDR3 comprises 15 residues. Germline CDR1 is SGHTA and CDR2 is FQGNSA. This chain's CDR3 is CASSLEGTGNQPQHF. For the CDR3, the DNA is TGTGCCAGCAGCTTAGAGGGGACAGGCAATCAGCCCCAGCATTTT.

The genes are TRBV7-8 and TRBJ1-2, with a weak D call TRBD1 (6 bases). This CDR3 comprises 15 residues. Trimming cost V 5 bases and J 2 bases, with 15 bases left between them. Germline V gene sequence: CDR1 SGHVS, CDR2 FQNEAQ. In DNA, the CDR3 is TGTGCCAGCAGCCCACAGGGCGCGGTGAACTATGGCTACACCTTC. Its translation is CASSPQGAVNYGYTF.

This rearrangement joins TRBV9 to TRBJ1-5; TRBD1 might be the D (6 bases). V lost 2 bases, J lost 4 bases, and 13 bases lay in between. The germline gives CDR1 SGDLS, CDR2 YYNGEE. The length of the CDR3 is 15 residues. CDR3: CASSVEAGANQPQHF. CDR3 in DNA: TGTGCCAGCAGCGTCGAGGCAGGGGCAAATCAGCCCCAGCATTTT.

V usage is TRBV7-9 and J usage is TRBJ2-7; maybe TRBD1 (6 bases). Germline V gene lookup returns CDR1 SEHNR and CDR2 FQNEAQ (reference sequence). The CDR3 contains 15 residues. V lost 5 bases and J 7 bases, leaving 21 bases between the germline ends. CDR3 sequence reads: CASSPNGTPREEQYF. In DNA, the CDR3 is TGTGCCAGCAGCCCCAACGGGACACCCAGGGAGGAGCAGTACTTC.

The chain carries TRBV10-3 and TRBJ2-7; TRBD1 matches at 8 bases. J gave up 9 bases and V 6 bases, and 7 bases lay outside the gene matches. The germline CDR1 and CDR2 sequences are ENHRY and SYGVKD. The CDR3 totals 12 residues. Here the CDR3 DNA reads TGTGCCATCAGAGAACTTGACAGGGGGCAGTACTTC. It yields the protein CAIRELDRGQYF.

In DNA form, the CDR3 reads TGTGCCAGCAGCCAAGCGGGACAGGGTTACAATGAGCAGTTCTTC. It encodes CASSQAGQGYNEQFF. The J gene is TRBJ2-1, the V gene TRBV3-1 (or the pseudogene TRBV3-2); 9 positions match TRBD1. The junction had 2 bases not matched to a gene; V was cut back by 1 base and J by 4 bases. The CDR3 is 15 amino acids. Looked up from germline, CDR1 is LGHDT and CDR2 is YNNKEL (reference sequence).

The chain employs TRBV19 and TRBJ1-5; D is undetermined. Per germline, CDR1 LNHDA and CDR2 SQIVND (reference sequence). There are 13 residues in the CDR3. Trimming removed 7 bases at V and 4 bases at J, with 11 bases between. As DNA, the CDR3 is TGTGCCAGTACCTCAACCCGGAATCAGCCCCAGCATTTT. Translation: CASTSTRNQPQHF.